This T cell receptor (beta chain) was found in a study of OX40 agonist ivuxolimab in advanced cancers. Study-wide points: In the 0.1 to 3.0 mg/kg range, CD4+ and CD8+ blood T cells had expanded clonally by week 6.

With 5 bases removed from V and 3 bases from J, the gap between germline ends came to 13 bases. The CDR3 consists of 14 residues. Germline V CDR1 and CDR2: SGHRS, YFSETQ. TCRdb keeps only in-frame clones here, not all; method: immunoSEQ multiplex PCR. The profile shows 50,000 to 65,000 clones, approximately 85% of them singletons. For this clone: Its matching antigen is unknown.

This sample comprised CD4+ or CD8+ T cells sorted from blood, obtained in a trial of the OX40 agonist ivuxolimab. The chain has TRBV5-1 and TRBJ2-3; a possible D gene is TRBD2 (5 bases). This TCR was recovered from an adult with an advanced solid tumor such as melanoma, head and neck, liver or kidney cancer. The CDR3 bases are TGCGCCAGCAGAATAGGCCCGGGGACAGATACGCAGTATTTT. It specifies CASRIGPGTDTQYF. Using reference TRBV5-1 and TRBJ2-3 for the parts outside the CDR3, the full variable domain is KAGVTQTPRYLIKTRGQQVTLSCSPISGHRSVSWYQQTPGQGLQFLFEYFSETQRNKGNFPGRFSGRQFSNSRSEMNVSTLELGDSALYLCASRIGPGTDTQYFGPGTRLTVL.